The present entry profiles one T cell receptor (beta chain) with its context. Its antigen remains unidentified. Germline V gene lookup returns CDR1 SGHRS and CDR2 YFSETQ. The CDR3 runs to 15 residues. V lost 0 bases and J lost 8; bases outside the gene matches: 7. It was template switching that added a universal primer site, and there were unique molecular identifiers on the cDNA. Via MiXCR, TCRdb re-called the 5' RACE reads, giving one row per CDR3 protein. This sample has a few hundred thousand distinct CDR3 sequences, with around 20% found just once. The sample belongs to a study of identical twins. Overall study findings and caveats: Fewer insertions characterized abundant cord blood beta clonotypes, whereas memory repertoires showed none.

The chain joins TRBV5-1 to TRBJ1-4, with 7 bases matching TRBD1. Sequences were obtained from naive T cells sorted from blood. The TCR comes from a man aged 50 to 59 in good health. CDR3 sequence reads: CASSLVGRGQEKLFF. The CDR3 nucleotides are TGCGCCAGCAGCTTGGTCGGTAGGGGGCAGGAAAAACTGTTTTTT.